A single sample is the source of the 21 T cell receptor beta chains below, sequenced in a study of identical twins. TCRdb reanalysed the 5' RACE reads using MiXCR and keeps one entry per CDR3 protein. The data hold hundreds of thousands of distinct CDR3 sequences, with roughly 18% observed a single time. In addition, the sample was reused for a study of T cells expressing NK-cell markers.

The source material was PBMCs. The source is a woman aged 18 to 35 in good health.

The chain combines TRBV7-3 with TRBJ1-1, with D possibly TRBD1 on 5 matching bases. This CDR3 has 14 residues. CDR1 is SGHTA, CDR2 FQGTGA, per germline. The ends were cut back, 5 bases at V and 3 bases at J, with 13 bases in the middle. CDR3 sequence reads: CASSDRGGYTEAFF. The CDR3 DNA reads TGTGCCAGCAGCGACCGTGGGGGTTACACTGAAGCTTTCTTT.

This clonotype has at least ten counts. The V gene is TRBV20-1, the J gene TRBJ2-5, with D possibly being TRBD2 (5 bases). The CDR3 is 13 residues long. V lost 3 bases and J lost 9, with 17 bases in between. Germline values: CDR1 DFQATT, CDR2 SNEGSKA (reference sequence). CDR3 DNA: TGCAGTGCTAGGAGGGCCCCCCGGATGGCCCAGTACTTC. The encoded protein is CSARRAPRMAQYF.

In this sample, this clonotype turned up a few times. The V and J genes are TRBV12-3 or TRBV12-4 and TRBJ1-4; 7 positions agree with TRBD1. The trim removed 8 bases at V and 0 bases at J, leaving 9 bases unmatched. This CDR3 spans 16 amino acids. For the CDR3, the DNA is TGTGCCAGCTCAACCGACAGGGCATCAACTAATGAAAAACTGTTTTTT. Amino acids: CASSTDRASTNEKLFF.

This chain connects TRBV29-1 to TRBJ1-2, with D hard to call. V gave up 8 bases and J gave up 0 bases, with 16 bases separating them. Germline V gives CDR1 SQVTM, CDR2 ANQGSEA. The CDR3 totals 14 residues. CDR3: CSHLEAGANYGYTF. The CDR3 nucleotides are TGCAGCCACTTAGAAGCAGGAGCTAACTATGGCTACACCTTC.

In its sample, this clonotype was seen a few times. The chain has TRBV4-2 and TRBJ2-7, with 13 bases lining up with TRBD2. The CDR3 loop spans 15 amino acids. Germline V CDR1 and CDR2: LGHNA, YNFKEQ. The V segment lost 4 bases and the J segment 5 bases; nucleotides outside the gene matches: 5. CDR3 nucleotide sequence: TGTGCCAGCAGCCCAAGACTAGCGGGGGGCCACGAGCAGTACTTC. It encodes CASSPRLAGGHEQYF.

The chain links TRBV6-1 to TRBJ2-6; 7 bases are a match to TRBD1. This CDR3 region has 15 residues. V shed 6 bases and J 2 bases; nucleotides not matched to a gene: 4. Germline V CDR1 and CDR2: MNHNS, SASEGT. As DNA, the CDR3 is TGTGCCAGCAGGCTGACAGGGCCTGGGGCCAACGTCCTGACTTTC. This translates into CASRLTGPGANVLTF.

There are a few counts of this clonotype. The chain has TRBV7-9 and TRBJ2-3, with D possibly being TRBD1 (6 bases). Trimming removed 2 bases at V and 6 bases at J, with 15 bases between. Germline V gene data show CDR1 as SEHNR and CDR2 as FQNEAQ (reference sequence). This CDR3 comprises 15 residues. CDR3 bases: TGTGCCAGCAGCTTAAACGCTCGGACAGTGGATACGCAGTATTTT. Translated: CASSLNARTVDTQYF.

This clonotype was counted a few times. The chain uses TRBV5-6 and TRBJ2-7; D unclear. Germline V lookup: CDR1 SGHDT, CDR2 YYEEEE. V lost 0 bases and J lost 1, with 8 bases in between. The CDR3 length is 14 residues. CDR3 sequence: CASSLVSDSYEQYF. As DNA, the CDR3 is TGTGCCAGCAGCTTGGTGTCAGATTCCTACGAGCAGTACTTC. The variable domain in full, with the rest retrieved from reference TRBV5-6 and TRBJ2-7, is DAGVTQSPTHLIKTRGQQVTLRCSPKSGHDTVSWYQQALGQGPQFIFQYYEEEERQRGNFPDRFSGHQFPNYSSELNVNALLLGDSALYLCASSLVSDSYEQYFGPGTRLTVT.

This clonotype was counted between two and nine times. V usage is TRBV10-3 and J usage is TRBJ2-6; TRBD2 matches 11 bases. The length of the CDR3 is 16 residues. The germline gives CDR1 ENHRY, CDR2 SYGVKD. V was clipped by 10 bases and J by 9 bases; unmatched bases: 14. CDR3 nucleotides: TGTGCCAACTCCCCAGTTGTTAGCGGGAGGGTCAACGTCCTGACTTTC. As protein: CANSPVVSGRVNVLTF.

The table lists this clonotype with a few counts. V gene TRBV7-6 combines with J gene TRBJ2-1, with 12 bases fitting TRBD2. CDR1 and CDR2 from the germline V gene are SGHVS and FNYEAQ. This CDR3 contains 19 residues. Trimming took 1 base from V and 0 from J; bases not matched to a gene: 7. The CDR3, as DNA: TGTGCCAGCAGCTTAGAACTAGCGGGAGGCCCGAGCTCCTACAATGAGCAGTTCTTC. Translation gives CASSLELAGGPSSYNEQFF.

This clonotype was seen only a few times. The gene calls are TRBV12-5 and TRBJ2-1; 13 bases fit TRBD2. This CDR3 spans 20 amino acids. The trim removed 5 bases at V and 0 bases at J, leaving 13 bases unmatched. Germline V gene sequence: CDR1 LGHNT, CDR2 FRNRAP. Written as DNA, the CDR3 is TGTGCTAGTGGTCCCGCGACCGGGACTAGCGGGGTTAGCTCCTACAATGAGCAGTTCTTC. Protein product: CASGPATGTSGVSSYNEQFF.

This chain joins TRBV4-3 and TRBJ2-5; 8 nucleotides match TRBD2. The V gene's germline CDR1 is LGHNA and CDR2 YSLEER. This CDR3 spans 16 amino acids. V gave up 1 base and J gave up 0 bases; unmatched junction bases: 4. The CDR3 loop is CASSQGAGGYQETQYF. In nucleotides, the CDR3 is TGCGCCAGCAGCCAAGGGGCGGGAGGATACCAAGAGACCCAGTACTTC.

The chain employs TRBV23-1 and TRBJ2-7; TRBD1 agrees at 8 bases. TRBV23-1 is sorted into the ORF group, with uncertain function. This CDR3 spans 14 amino acids. V was clipped by 1 base and J by 4 bases; unmatched bases: 3. The CDR3 sequence is CASSQFGTGYEQYF. The CDR3 bases are TGCGCCAGCAGTCAATTTGGGACAGGATACGAGCAGTACTTC.

The chain carries TRBV24-1 and TRBJ2-3, with D unclear. This CDR3 is built from 14 residues. The germline CDR1 and CDR2 sequences are KGHDR and SFDVKD. V lost 5 bases and J lost 2, with 10 bases in between. The CDR3 spells CATSGRKPTDTQYF. CDR3 coding DNA: TGTGCCACCAGTGGTCGGAAACCCACAGATACGCAGTATTTT.

This chain links TRBV6-1 with TRBJ2-3; 12 bases line up with TRBD1. The V gene end was trimmed by 6 bases and the J gene end by 5 bases; junction bases not matched to a gene: 6. This CDR3 contains 15 residues. Germline CDR1 is MNHNS and CDR2 is SASEGT. CDR3: CASRTGTGGIDTQYF. In DNA form, the CDR3 reads TGTGCCAGCAGAACGGGGACAGGGGGCATAGATACGCAGTATTTT.

The chain has TRBV10-3 and TRBJ2-1; D is perhaps TRBD1 (5 bases). This CDR3 has 15 amino acids. The V gene's germline CDR1 is ENHRY and CDR2 SYGVKD. V shed 2 bases and J shed 7 bases, with 15 bases lying between them. CDR3 in DNA: TGTGCCATCAGTGAGAGTTCGGACATAAAGAATGAGCAGTTCTTC. This gives the protein CAISESSDIKNEQFF.

This clonotype was counted a few times. The CDR3 is CASSLEVYGNTGELFF. The CDR3 region has the DNA TGCGCCAGCAGCTTGGAAGTTTACGGGAACACCGGGGAGCTGTTTTTT. This chain joins TRBV5-1 and TRBJ2-2; D is uncertain. Trimming removed 0 bases at V and 1 base at J, with 10 bases between. Germline values: CDR1 SGHRS, CDR2 YFSETQ. The CDR3 consists of 16 residues.

The rearrangement uses TRBV9 and TRBJ1-2; D is ambiguous. Trimming stripped 3 bases from V and 2 bases from J, with 11 bases between. Germline CDR1 reads SGDLS; CDR2 reads YYNGEE. The CDR3 totals 14 residues. The CDR3 region is CASSGRQDNYGYTF. The CDR3, as DNA: TGTGCCAGCAGCGGGAGGCAGGACAACTATGGCTACACCTTC.

The gene calls are TRBV20-1 and TRBJ2-3; no reliable D call. Trimming stripped 3 bases from V and 2 bases from J, with 9 bases between. Germline V gene lookup returns CDR1 DFQATT and CDR2 SNEGSKA (reference sequence). This CDR3 is built from 13 residues. The CDR3 region is CSASNTYTDTQYF. The CDR3 region has the DNA TGCAGTGCTAGTAACACCTACACAGATACGCAGTATTTT.

The sample holds a few counts of this clonotype. The V and J genes are TRBV12-3 or TRBV12-4 and TRBJ1-6; no definite D call. This CDR3 has 13 amino acids. Trimming took 6 bases from V and 7 from J, leaving 10 bases between them. The DNA of the CDR3 is TGTGCCAGCAGGGGCAGCCCAAATTCACCCCTCCACTTT. Translating it yields CASRGSPNSPLHF.

This clonotype was seen only a few times. J is TRBJ2-7 and V is TRBV20-1; a possible D gene is TRBD2 (5 bases). Germline CDR1 is DFQATT and CDR2 is SNEGSKA (reference sequence). V lost 4 bases to trimming and J lost 7 bases, with 20 bases between them. This CDR3 is built from 14 residues. DNA for the CDR3: TGCAGTGCTACCCGTGAGACCCTCGAGGGAGAGCAGTACTTC. It codes for CSATRETLEGEQYF.